The 15 T cell receptor beta chains given below trace back to one sample, sequenced in a study of cytomegalovirus exposure and HLA in healthy donors. The PCR had 60 Vbeta and 13 Jbeta primers. Sequenced by immunoSEQ multiplex PCR; TCRdb stores in-frame clones only, minus some. The profile shows 60,000 to 85,000 clones, more than 65% of them singletons. The sample taken for sequencing was PBMCs. These receptors came from a man between 65 and 85 years old in good health and CMV-seropositive.

This chain links TRBV7-9 with TRBJ2-3; possibly TRBD2 for D (6 bases). The germline gives CDR1 SEHNR, CDR2 FQNEAQ (reference sequence). The CDR3 extends over 16 amino acids. The ends were cut back, 1 base at V and 2 bases at J, with 13 bases in the middle. The CDR3 reads CASSLGGGPLTDTQYF. The CDR3 DNA reads as TGTGCCAGCAGCTTAGGGGGAGGACCACTCACAGATACGCAGTATTTT.

The rearrangement uses TRBV30 and TRBJ1-2; D is uncertain. V dropped 0 bases and J dropped 8 bases, with 10 bases sitting between them. The germline gives CDR1 GTSNPN, CDR2 SVGIG (reference sequence). The length of the CDR3 is 12 residues. CDR3 bases: TGTGCCTGGAGTGTAAACCGCGGGGGCTACACCTTC. This codes for CAWSVNRGGYTF.

The V call is TRBV11-3, the J call TRBJ2-4; 10 bases fit TRBD1. Per germline, CDR1 SGHNT and CDR2 YENEEA. The CDR3 contains 16 residues. The junction had 3 bases not matched to a gene; V was cut back by 1 base and J by 3 bases. CDR3 sequence (DNA): TGTGCCAGCAGCTTAGCGGGACAGGGGCTCAAAAACATTCAGTACTTC. Amino acids: CASSLAGQGLKNIQYF.

This clone appeared once. This chain links TRBV7-2 with TRBJ1-3; a weak D match, TRBD1 (6 bases). Germline-derived CDR1 and CDR2 are SGHTA and FQGNSA. Trimming pared 4 bases from V and 0 bases from J, leaving 10 bases between. The length of the CDR3 is 15 residues. CDR3 sequence (DNA): TGTGCCAGCAGCTCCACAGGGAACTCTGGAAACACCATATATTTT. Translation gives CASSSTGNSGNTIYF.

This clone is a singleton in its sample. CDR3 nucleotide sequence: TGTGCCAGTAGTACCAACAGAGAAGAGACCCAGTACTTC. Amino acids: CASSTNREETQYF. The chain combines TRBV19 with TRBJ2-5; D ambiguous. The CDR3 is made up of 13 amino acids. The ends were cut back, 4 bases at V and 3 bases at J, with 9 bases in the middle. Germline V gives CDR1 LNHDA, CDR2 SQIVND (reference sequence). Filled out from reference TRBV19 and TRBJ2-5, the complete variable domain reads DGGITQSPKYLFRKEGQNVTLSCEQNLNHDAMYWYRQDPGQGLRLIYYSQIVNDFQKGDIAEGYSVSREKKESFPLTVTSAQKNPTAFYLCASSTNREETQYFGPGTRLLVL.

V is TRBV19 and J is TRBJ1-1, with a tentative D call TRBD1 (5 bases). The CDR3 consists of 13 residues. The V and J ends lost 6 bases and 0 bases respectively, with 8 bases between them. Germline values: CDR1 LNHDA, CDR2 SQIVND (reference sequence). In nucleotides, the CDR3 is TGTGCCAGTAGCGGGACTGTGAACACTGAAGCTTTCTTT. The encoded protein is CASSGTVNTEAFF.

The J gene is TRBJ2-7, the V gene TRBV18, with TRBD1 matching 11 bases. The V gene's germline CDR1 is KGHSH and CDR2 LQKENI. V lost 4 bases, J lost 2 bases, and 4 bases stayed unmatched. This CDR3 region has 15 residues. For the CDR3, the DNA is TGTGCCAGCTCACTCGAGGGACAGGGGGCCTACGAGCAGTACTTC. It is translated as CASSLEGQGAYEQYF.

This sequence joins TRBV29-1 and TRBJ1-2, with TRBD1 identical over 7 bases. The CDR3 is made up of 11 amino acids. Germline loops: CDR1 SQVTM, CDR2 ANQGSEA. With 7 bases clipped from V and 5 bases from J, the junction kept 4 bases outside the gene matches. CDR3 loop: CSGGTEYGYTF. For the CDR3, the DNA is TGCAGCGGAGGGACAGAGTATGGCTACACCTTC.

The chain combines TRBV7-9 with TRBJ2-7; D is unclear. The CDR3 loop spans 14 amino acids. In germline, CDR1 is SEHNR, CDR2 FQNEAQ (reference sequence). With 3 bases removed from V and 3 bases from J, the gap between germline ends came to 12 bases. The CDR3 is CASSFSEINYEQYF. The CDR3 nucleotides are TGTGCCAGCAGCTTCAGCGAGATCAACTACGAGCAGTACTTC.

The chain is built from TRBV5-1 and TRBJ1-1; unclear D gene. The V gene's germline CDR1 is SGHRS and CDR2 YFSETQ. Trimming pared 0 bases from V and 0 bases from J, leaving 6 bases between. The CDR3 sequence is 14 residues long. This CDR3 is CASSLDSLNTEAFF. The CDR3 DNA is TGCGCCAGCAGCTTGGACAGCTTGAACACTGAAGCTTTCTTT.

The V call is TRBV6-1, the J call TRBJ2-3; TRBD2 is a possible D gene (6 bases). V lost 8 bases and J 0 bases, leaving 12 bases between the germline ends. Germline V lookup: CDR1 MNHNS, CDR2 SASEGT. The CDR3 is made up of 14 amino acids. This CDR3 reads CASGRTRSTDTQYF. The CDR3 DNA reads as TGTGCCAGCGGGAGGACACGAAGCACAGATACGCAGTATTTT.

The chain is built from TRBV7-8 and TRBJ2-5; D call uncertain. This CDR3 is 15 amino acids long. V was trimmed by 5 bases and J by 1 base, leaving 14 bases between them. CDR1 and CDR2 (germline): SGHVS, FQNEAQ. The CDR3 DNA sequence: TGTGCCAGCAGCAGAGAGGCAAAAGGCCAAGAGACCCAGTACTTC. Its protein product is CASSREAKGQETQYF.

The V gene is TRBV30, the J gene TRBJ1-1, with TRBD1 identical over 7 bases. The CDR3 is 15 residues long. Per the germline V gene, CDR1 is GTSNPN and CDR2 is SVGIG (reference sequence). V gave up 0 bases and J gave up 6 bases; unmatched junction bases: 10. The CDR3 DNA follows: TGTGCCTGGAGTGTACCGGGACAGCGGACCTCTGAAGCTTTCTTT. Its translation is CAWSVPGQRTSEAFF.

This CDR3 is CASSLGPESSYEQYF. The CDR3 DNA is TGTGCCAGCAGCTTAGGCCCAGAATCCTCCTACGAGCAGTACTTC. The J gene is TRBJ2-7, the V gene TRBV7-7; D gene unclear. The CDR3 is made up of 15 amino acids. The germline V gene encodes CDR1 SSHAT and CDR2 FNYEAQ (reference sequence). V gave up 1 base and J gave up 0 bases, with 10 bases separating them.

A word on this clone: The sample contains more than one DNA sequence encoding this CDR3. This chain joins TRBV28 and TRBJ2-1; 7 positions agree with TRBD1. The CDR3 extends over 13 amino acids. Germline lookup yields CDR1 MDHEN and CDR2 SYDVKM. J was trimmed by 5 bases and V by 3 bases; bases with no gene match: 1. CDR3 DNA sequence: TGTGCCAGCAGTTTGGGACAGCACAATGAGCAGTTCTTC. It yields the protein CASSLGQHNEQFF.